This T cell receptor (beta chain) was observed in a study of T cell clusters in autoimmune cytopenias. Study summary: The mean age of healthy donor controls was 56 years, the median about 60 years.

One tube held mixed TRB-A and TRB-B primer pools for touch-down PCR. TCRdb reprocessed the multiplex PCR reads, keeping one entry per CDR3 protein, no DNA. Here the sample table reports about 4,100 distinct CDR3 sequences. TRB was amplified from about 270 ng of peripheral blood genomic DNA per sample. The germline V gene encodes CDR1 SEHNR and CDR2 FQNEAQ (reference sequence). This CDR3 has 15 residues. These data were also filed under a second study, of T cell repertoires in aging, cancer and after chemotherapy. From that second work: About 9.1 million TCR reads were in the whole dataset.

The gene calls are TRBV7-9 and TRBJ2-7; checking the TCRdb D call of TRBD1 is not possible without DNA. Sequenced: peripheral blood. The clonotype was recovered from a human donor in good health. The chain's CDR3 is CASSLVARGNYEQYF.